These 22 T cell receptor beta chains share one sample of origin, sequenced in a study of T cells in Graves' hyperthyroidism and ophthalmopathy. RNA transcripts served as the template for amplifying TCR beta CDR3 regions. HTBI primers were employed in a first-round RT-PCR of the TCR CDR3. A single record per CDR3 protein comes from TCRdb applying MiXCR to the multiplex PCR reads. Here the sample spans hundreds of thousands of distinct CDR3 sequences, around 38% being singletons. The sample consisted of blood. The receptors were sampled from a young man with Graves' hyperthyroidism.

The rearrangement joins TRBV9 to TRBJ1-1; D is perhaps TRBD1 (6 bases). The CDR3 has 15 amino acids. The germline gives CDR1 SGDLS, CDR2 YYNGEE. With 0 bases removed from V and 7 bases from J, the gap between germline ends came to 16 bases. CDR3 sequence reads: CASSVADSAFDEAFF. CDR3 DNA sequence: TGTGCCAGCAGCGTAGCGGACAGTGCCTTTGATGAAGCTTTCTTT.

This clonotype was observed many times. The chain employs TRBV29-1 and TRBJ1-1, with D unclear. The CDR3 has 12 residues. Germline V lookup: CDR1 SQVTM, CDR2 ANQGSEA. Trimming shortened V by 3 bases and J by 3 bases, and 8 bases separated the two germline ends. DNA for the CDR3: TGCAGCGTTGAGGTACGGTACACTGAAGCTTTCTTT. It specifies CSVEVRYTEAFF. Filled out from reference TRBV29-1 and TRBJ1-1, the complete variable domain reads SAVISQKPSRDICQRGTSLTIQCQVDSQVTMMFWYRQQPGQSLTLIATANQGSEATYESGFVIDKFPISRPNLTFSTLTVSNMSPEDSSIYLCSVEVRYTEAFFGQGTRLTVV.

The chain recombines TRBV20-1 with TRBJ2-5; weak D call: TRBD2 (6 bases). Germline values: CDR1 DFQATT, CDR2 SNEGSKA (reference sequence). The CDR3 loop spans 13 amino acids. V lost 4 bases and J lost 3, with 12 bases in between. CDR3 sequence: CSATEGPEETQYF. In DNA, the CDR3 is TGCAGTGCTACGGAGGGGCCAGAAGAGACCCAGTACTTC.

A note on this clonotype: A read error is possible here, since a much larger clone lies one base away. The CDR3 end shows no conserved phenylalanine or tryptophan, and so a read error is likely. The V call is TRBV2, the J call TRBJ2-7; 7 nucleotides line up with TRBD2. The CDR3 is 13 amino acids. Per the germline V gene, CDR1 is SNHLY and CDR2 is FYNNEI. J gave up 3 bases and V 8 bases, and 7 bases lay outside the gene matches. CDR3 loop: CASGLEGIYEQYL. Written as DNA, the CDR3 is TGTGCCAGCGGACTAGAGGGCATCTACGAGCAGTACCTC.

With respect to this clonotype: This may come from a read error, since a much larger clone is one base off. CDR3 DNA sequence: TGTGCCAGCACCTCTCTGGCCAGGGCTTCTGGGGCCAACGTCCTGGCTTTC. Translating gives CASTSLARASGANVLAF. The chain recombines TRBV7-2 with TRBJ2-6; D possibly corresponds to TRBD1 (5 bases). CDR3 length equals 17 residues. Germline V lookup: CDR1 SGHTA, CDR2 FQGNSA.

On this clonotype itself: Possible read error: a much larger clone is one base away. The V gene is TRBV7-8, the J gene TRBJ1-2, with D hard to call. This CDR3 comprises 10 residues. CDR1 and CDR2 (germline): SGHVS, FQNEAQ. As DNA, the CDR3 is TGTGCCAGCAGTTGGTCTGGCCACACCTTC. Protein sequence: CASSWSGHTF.

This clonotype was observed a handful of times. The chain combines TRBV10-3 with TRBJ1-5; no firm D call. The V end lost 5 bases, the J end lost 1 base, and 12 bases lay between the germline ends. Germline CDR1 is ENHRY and CDR2 is SYGVKD. The CDR3 sequence is 15 residues long. CDR3 sequence reads: CAISWFLVSNQPQHF. In DNA, the CDR3 is TGTGCCATCAGTTGGTTTCTAGTGAGCAATCAGCCCCAGCATTTT.

This clonotype appeared many times. J is TRBJ1-5 and V is TRBV20-1, with 8 bases lining up with TRBD1. The CDR3 totals 13 residues. Germline V gives CDR1 DFQATT, CDR2 SNEGSKA (reference sequence). The J segment lost 7 bases and the V segment lost 3 bases, leaving 5 bases of the junction unmatched. CDR3 residues: CSASIDRGQPQHF. DNA of the CDR3: TGCAGTGCTAGTATAGACAGGGGACAGCCCCAGCATTTT.

The chain combines TRBV7-9 with TRBJ2-7; 8 bases fit TRBD2. The CDR3 contains 12 residues. Per germline, CDR1 SEHNR and CDR2 FQNEAQ (reference sequence). V trimming: 6 bases; J trimming: 5 bases; junction bases outside the gene matches: 3. In DNA, the CDR3 is TGTGCCAGCAGTGGACTAGCTGACGAGCAGTACTTC. Its translation: CASSGLADEQYF.

The rearrangement uses TRBV19 and TRBJ1-1, with no clear D. The germline CDR1 and CDR2 sequences are LNHDA and SQIVND (reference sequence). Deletions cut 5 bases from V and 12 bases from J, with 13 bases between. The CDR3 totals 11 residues. This CDR3 reads CASSADGPPFF. The DNA for the CDR3 is TGTGCCAGTAGTGCGGACGGACCGCCTTTCTTT.

This chain joins TRBV6-6 and TRBJ2-5; D call uncertain. Trimming pared 2 bases from V and 4 bases from J, leaving 11 bases between. The CDR3 consists of 14 residues. Per the germline V gene, CDR1 is MNHNY and CDR2 is SVGAGI (reference sequence). In DNA, the CDR3 is TGTGCCAGCAGTTACGAACTTTCTGGAGAGACCCAGTACTTC. Translating it yields CASSYELSGETQYF.

This clonotype showed up just a few times. The chain carries TRBV14 and TRBJ1-1, with D unresolved. V gave up 3 bases and J gave up 1 base, with 12 bases separating them. The CDR3 contains 15 residues. Germline V gene lookup returns CDR1 SGHDN and CDR2 FVKESK. The CDR3 DNA follows: TGTGCCAGCAGCCAGCAAAGAGGGAAGAACACTGAAGCTTTCTTT. It specifies CASSQQRGKNTEAFF. Together with reference TRBV14 and TRBJ1-1, the CDR3 gives the full variable domain: EAGVTQFPSHSVIEKGQTVTLRCDPISGHDNLYWYRRVMGKEIKFLLHFVKESKQDESGMPNNRFLAERTGGTYSTLKVQPAELEDSGVYFCASSQQRGKNTEAFFGQGTRLTVV.

The rearrangement links TRBV24-1 to TRBJ1-2, with D possibly TRBD1 on 6 matching bases. V lost 6 bases, J lost 8 bases, and 27 bases lay in between. This CDR3 contains 17 residues. CDR1 is KGHDR and CDR2 is SFDVKD in the germline V gene. The CDR3 loop reads CATSFIGVGTTEVGYTF. CDR3 DNA sequence: TGTGCCACCAGTTTTATAGGCGTAGGGACAACTGAGGTCGGCTACACCTTC.

V gene TRBV15 combines with J gene TRBJ2-6; 8 bases fit TRBD2. The CDR3 covers 15 residues. V dropped 3 bases and J dropped 2; count of bases not matched to a gene: 0. Per the germline V gene, CDR1 is LNHNV and CDR2 is YYDKDF (reference sequence). The CDR3 region is CATSSSGAGANVLTF. The CDR3 coding sequence is TGTGCCACCAGCAGTAGCGGGGCTGGGGCCAACGTCCTGACTTTC.

The gene calls are TRBV10-2 and TRBJ1-2, with 7 bases fitting TRBD1. The CDR3 is 14 amino acids. V shed 3 bases, J shed 5 bases, and the junction held 6 bases outside the gene matches. Per germline, CDR1 WSHSY and CDR2 SAAADI. CDR3 sequence: CASSEGGPGYGYTF. Written as DNA, the CDR3 is TGCGCCAGCAGTGAAGGGGGCCCCGGGTATGGCTACACCTTC.

Ten or more counts support this clonotype. The V gene is TRBV14, the J gene TRBJ1-2; TRBD1 agrees at 8 bases. The germline V gene has CDR1 SGHDN and CDR2 FVKESK. CDR3 length: 14 amino acids. Unmatched junction bases numbered 4, after V lost 4 bases and J lost 3 bases. Here the CDR3 DNA reads TGTGCCAGCAGCCGGGGACAGGTCTACTATGGCTACACCTTC. It encodes CASSRGQVYYGYTF.

This CDR3 is CASSQDILAGGQETQYF. Here the CDR3 DNA reads TGTGCCAGCAGCCAAGATATCCTAGCGGGGGGACAAGAGACCCAGTACTTC. The chain uses TRBV4-2 and TRBJ2-5; 11 nucleotides line up with TRBD2. Germline-derived CDR1 and CDR2 are LGHNA and YNFKEQ. This CDR3 contains 17 residues. V dropped 0 bases and J dropped 2; count of bases not matched to a gene: 5.

The chain joins TRBV6-5 to TRBJ1-1; 10 nucleotides match TRBD1. This CDR3 contains 15 residues. The J segment lost 1 base and the V segment lost 5 bases, leaving 4 bases of the junction unmatched. Germline CDR1 MNHEY, CDR2 SVGAGI. Here the CDR3 reads CASSGWDRGNTEAFF. The CDR3 DNA sequence: TGTGCCAGCAGTGGGTGGGACAGGGGGAACACTGAAGCTTTCTTT.

Notes on this clonotype: The CDR3 end shows no conserved phenylalanine or tryptophan, and so a read error is likely. It is unclear where the CDR3 begins or ends on the DNA, so no DNA is shown, and the CDR3 is as TCRdb lists it. The chain uses TRBV25-1 and TRBJ2-7; the table calls TRBD2, which could not be checked here. With termini counted, the CDR3 has 8 amino acids. Germline CDR1 MGHDK, CDR2 SYGVNS. The CDR3 loop reads CASSGHSG.

The rearrangement links TRBV20-1 to TRBJ2-7; a weak D match, TRBD2 (5 bases). The ends were cut back, 7 bases at V and 3 bases at J, with 10 bases in the middle. Germline assignment: CDR1 DFQATT and CDR2 SNEGSKA (reference sequence). The CDR3 totals 11 residues. As DNA, the CDR3 is TGCAGTGGGACTGAAAACTACGAGCAGTACTTC. Translating gives CSGTENYEQYF.

V usage is TRBV7-2 and J usage is TRBJ1-3; perhaps TRBD1 as D (6 bases). Germline V gene lookup returns CDR1 SGHTA and CDR2 FQGNSA. Trimming left V 2 bases short and J 4 bases short, with 15 bases between. The CDR3 loop spans 16 amino acids. The CDR3 sequence is CASSLSYRAGGNTIYF. In nucleotides, the CDR3 is TGTGCCAGCAGCTTAAGTTACAGGGCGGGAGGAAACACCATATATTTT.

This clonotype has a count of ten or more. DNA of the CDR3: TGTGCCATCGGGAGTACAGGGATGTCTGACGAGCAGTACTTC. This translates into CAIGSTGMSDEQYF. The chain employs TRBV10-3 and TRBJ2-7, with D maybe TRBD1 (6 bases). The CDR3 has 14 amino acids. Between the trimmed V and J ends, which lost 8 bases and 5 bases, there was a span of 19 bases. The V gene's germline CDR1 is ENHRY and CDR2 SYGVKD.